The 27 T cell receptor beta chains below were found in one sample sequenced in a study of T cell clones after liver transplantation (dated by TCRdb to 2018 to 2020). This specimen's time point label, per the study, means: pre-transplant. The library came from the immunoSEQ multiplex PCR assay. In its TCRdb copy, this immuneACCESS table keeps in-frame sequences only and misses some clones. Where compared with another copy, unresolved V genes explain less than half of these, and the others have no known cause. The sample data list approximately 100,000 clones, and approximately 78% of these were observed just once. Approximately 0.93% of the sample is held by the ten biggest clonotypes. The sample was CD4+ T cells from blood, taken before liver transplant. These receptors originate from a human donor who received a liver transplant.

This sequence joins TRBV5-1 and TRBJ2-2; D is ambiguous. Trimming removed 6 bases at V and 0 bases at J, with 15 bases between. The CDR3 loop spans 16 amino acids. CDR1 is SGHRS and CDR2 is YFSETQ in the germline V gene. The CDR3 loop is CASTPIGRSNTGELFF. In DNA, the CDR3 is TGCGCCAGCACACCGATAGGACGCTCGAACACCGGGGAGCTGTTTTTT.

This clone was found once. The rearrangement links TRBV19 to TRBJ2-2, with 11 bases fitting TRBD1. The CDR3 runs 14 residues. Germline CDR1 LNHDA, CDR2 SQIVND (reference sequence). V was clipped by 10 bases and J by 7 bases; unmatched bases: 8. The CDR3 DNA sequence: TGTGCCACCGGTGGGACAGGGGGTAACGGGGAGCTGTTTTTT. Translation: CATGGTGGNGELFF.

The V and J genes are TRBV5-1 and TRBJ1-2; possible D gene TRBD1, 5 bases. In germline, CDR1 is SGHRS, CDR2 YFSETQ. The CDR3 is 14 residues long. The V end lost 4 bases, the J end lost 7 bases, and 17 bases lay between the germline ends. The CDR3 nucleotides are TGCGCCAGCAGCGCGGCCCTGGGGGAGGGTGGCTACACCTTC. Amino acids: CASSAALGEGGYTF.

This clone has only a few counts. This chain links TRBV4-2 with TRBJ2-6, with 7 bases lining up with TRBD1. Per the germline V gene, CDR1 is LGHNA and CDR2 is YNFKEQ. Germline trimming cut 4 bases from V and 0 bases from J; bases unmatched to any gene: 6. The CDR3 runs 17 residues. Here the CDR3 reads CASSPRQGDSGANVLTF. DNA of the CDR3: TGTGCCAGCAGCCCCCGCCAGGGGGACTCTGGGGCCAACGTCCTGACTTTC.

The V gene is TRBV5-6, the J gene TRBJ2-5; the D is unclear. V lost 5 bases and J lost 5, with 13 bases in between. CDR3 size: 13 residues. Germline CDR1 is SGHDT and CDR2 is YYEEEE. CDR3 protein: CASSRGLAETQYF. The CDR3 DNA follows: TGTGCCAGCAGTCGAGGTCTGGCGGAGACCCAGTACTTC.

The J gene is TRBJ2-7, the V gene TRBV18; 8 bases map to TRBD1. The CDR3 has 16 residues. Germline V gene data show CDR1 as KGHSH and CDR2 as LQKENI. V shed 2 bases, J shed 7 bases, and the junction held 13 bases outside the gene matches. CDR3 in amino acids: CASSPRKQGAVGEQYF. The CDR3 DNA reads TGTGCCAGCTCACCAAGGAAGCAGGGGGCGGTTGGTGAGCAGTACTTC.

In this sample, this clone turned up a few times. CDR3 bases: TGTGCCAGCAAAAGGACAGGGGAACGGGAGACCCAGTACTTC. Translation gives CASKRTGERETQYF. V and J are TRBV6-5 and TRBJ2-5; 9 bases line up with TRBD1. Per germline, CDR1 MNHEY and CDR2 SVGAGI. After removal of 7 bases from V and 5 bases from J, the junction contained 8 bases not matched to a gene. CDR3 length: 14 amino acids.

The chain has TRBV9 and TRBJ1-1; 9 bases line up with TRBD1. CDR1 SGDLS and CDR2 YYNGEE come from the germline V gene. Germline trimming cut 4 bases from V and 2 bases from J; bases unmatched to any gene: 12. This CDR3 has 17 residues. The CDR3 DNA sequence: TGTGCCAGCAGCCGCAAATGGGGTACAGGGGGCAACACTGAAGCTTTCTTT. It codes for CASSRKWGTGGNTEAFF.

This chain links TRBV6-1 with TRBJ1-4; tentatively, D is TRBD1 (6 bases). This CDR3 region has 18 residues. The V end lost 3 bases, the J end lost 5 bases, and 22 bases lay between the germline ends. Looked up from germline, CDR1 is MNHNS and CDR2 is SASEGT. CDR3 in amino acids: CASSEVPQGPWENEKLFF. The CDR3 bases are TGTGCCAGCAGTGAGGTCCCCCAGGGGCCCTGGGAAAATGAAAAACTGTTTTTT.

The CDR3 nucleotides are TGTGCCAGCAGTTTATTTTTCAGGGATGGCTACACCTTC. As protein: CASSLFFRDGYTF. The rearrangement joins TRBV28 to TRBJ1-2, with a possible D match to TRBD1 (5 bases). Germline CDR1 reads MDHEN; CDR2 reads SYDVKM. The V gene lost 1 base and the J gene lost 6 bases, with 9 bases spanning the gap. This CDR3 comprises 13 residues.

The gene calls are TRBV6-1 and TRBJ1-3; D is unclear. The germline V gene has CDR1 MNHNS and CDR2 SASEGT. The CDR3 extends over 15 amino acids. The V end was cut by 2 bases, the J end by 0 bases, with 8 bases between. The CDR3 loop is CASSEIYDSGNTIYF. CDR3 sequence (DNA): TGTGCCAGCAGTGAAATATATGACTCTGGAAACACCATATATTTT.

This chain uses TRBV6-6 with TRBJ2-7; D call uncertain. The CDR3 is 16 amino acids. Germline values: CDR1 MNHNY, CDR2 SVGAGI (reference sequence). V lost 2 bases and J 0 bases, leaving 14 bases between the germline ends. The DNA of the CDR3 is TGTGCCAGCAGTTACCGGGCCCGGGTGCCCTCCTACGAGCAGTACTTC. Its translation is CASSYRARVPSYEQYF.

V and J are TRBV5-8 and TRBJ2-7; TRBD2 is a possible D gene (5 bases). From germline, CDR1 is SGHTS and CDR2 YDEGEE. The CDR3 runs 13 residues. The V gene lost 0 bases and the J gene lost 7 bases, with 11 bases spanning the gap. The CDR3 region has the DNA TGTGCCAGCAGCTTGGAGAGGGTCGGAGAGCAGTACTTC. It codes for CASSLERVGEQYF.

The rearrangement links TRBV4-3 to TRBJ2-3; the D is unclear. Germline V lookup: CDR1 LGHNA, CDR2 YSLEER. V lost 0 bases and J lost 8, with 9 bases in between. The CDR3 covers 13 residues. CDR3 region: CASSQDETGTQYF. CDR3 coding DNA: TGCGCCAGCAGCCAAGATGAGACTGGTACGCAGTATTTT.

In regard to this clone: In the same sample, other DNA sequences code for this CDR3. The chain carries TRBV28 and TRBJ2-2; D call uncertain. Germline values: CDR1 MDHEN, CDR2 SYDVKM. The CDR3 runs 12 residues. With 2 bases removed from V and 5 bases from J, the gap between germline ends came to 3 bases. The DNA for the CDR3 is TGTGCCAGCAGTTTAAGGACCGGGGAGCTGTTTTTT. This translates into CASSLRTGELFF.

The rearrangement links TRBV7-2 to TRBJ2-5; no firm D call. The CDR3 has 12 amino acids. The germline V and J ends were trimmed by 3 bases and 0 bases, with 2 bases remaining between them. Germline lookup yields CDR1 SGHTA and CDR2 FQGNSA. The chain's CDR3 is CASSFNQETQYF. The CDR3 nucleotides read TGTGCCAGCAGCTTCAACCAAGAGACCCAGTACTTC. The entire variable domain, with the rest obtained from reference TRBV7-2 and TRBJ2-5, is as follows: GAGVSQSPSNKVTEKGKDVELRCDPISGHTALYWYRQSLGQGLEFLIYFQGNSAPDKSGLPSDRFSAERTGGSVSTLTIQRTQQEDSAVYLCASSFNQETQYFGPGTRLLVL.

J is TRBJ2-7 and V is TRBV6-5; 7 nucleotides align to TRBD1. Per the germline V gene, CDR1 is MNHEY and CDR2 is SVGAGI. The J segment lost 2 bases and the V segment lost 10 bases, leaving 8 bases of the junction unmatched. There are 13 residues in the CDR3. CDR3 DNA sequence: TGTGCCACCCGGACAGGAATGACCTACGAGCAGTACTTC. Protein product: CATRTGMTYEQYF.

The chain links TRBV30 to TRBJ2-2; D may be TRBD2 (6 bases). Germline CDR1 and CDR2: GTSNPN and SVGIG (reference sequence). This CDR3 is built from 13 residues. Between the trimmed V and J ends, which lost 4 bases and 4 bases, there was a span of 10 bases. The CDR3 DNA reads TGTGCCTGGACGTTTAGCGGCACCGGGGAGCTGTTTTTT. Amino acids: CAWTFSGTGELFF. Based on the CDR3 plus reference TRBV30 and TRBJ2-2, the full variable domain is SQTIHQWPATLVQPVGSPLSLECTVEGTSNPNLYWYRQAAGRGLQLLFYSVGIGQISSEVPQNLSASRPQDRQFILSSKKLLLSDSGFYLCAWTFSGTGELFFGEGSRLTVL.

The chain has TRBV7-2 and TRBJ2-1, with D possibly being TRBD1 (7 bases). This CDR3 region has 15 residues. The germline gives CDR1 SGHTA, CDR2 FQGNSA. Trimming took 7 bases from V and 0 from J, leaving 13 bases between them. In DNA, the CDR3 is TGTGCCAGCACCTCAGGGGGGAGCTCCTACAATGAGCAGTTCTTC. This translates into CASTSGGSSYNEQFF. Full variable domain (missing parts from reference TRBV7-2 and TRBJ2-1): GAGVSQSPSNKVTEKGKDVELRCDPISGHTALYWYRQSLGQGLEFLIYFQGNSAPDKSGLPSDRFSAERTGGSVSTLTIQRTQQEDSAVYLCASTSGGSSYNEQFFGPGTRLTVL.

The genes are TRBV29-1 and TRBJ2-5; the D gene is possibly TRBD1 (5 bases). The V gene's germline CDR1 is SQVTM and CDR2 ANQGSEA. Trimming pared 5 bases from V and 1 base from J, leaving 17 bases between. The CDR3 totals 15 residues. The chain's CDR3 is CSVKSPETAQETQYF. The CDR3 coding sequence is TGCAGCGTTAAGAGTCCTGAGACAGCCCAAGAGACCCAGTACTTC.

CDR3 protein: CASSNPGGPYEQYF. As DNA, the CDR3 is TGTGCCAGTAGCAACCCGGGGGGCCCCTACGAGCAGTACTTC. The chain combines TRBV19 with TRBJ2-7; D is possibly TRBD2 (7 bases). Trimming left V 6 bases short and J 2 bases short, with 14 bases between. The CDR3 contains 14 residues. Germline assignment: CDR1 LNHDA and CDR2 SQIVND (reference sequence).

The CDR3: CASSPRSEQYF. The DNA of the CDR3 is TGTGCCAGCTCACCAAGGAGCGAGCAGTACTTC. The J gene is TRBJ2-7, the V gene TRBV18; D not certain. With 2 bases removed from V and 6 bases from J, the gap between germline ends came to 5 bases. Germline V gene data show CDR1 as KGHSH and CDR2 as LQKENI. The CDR3 is made up of 11 amino acids.

The genes are TRBV7-8 and TRBJ2-7; D is uncertain. The germline gives CDR1 SGHVS, CDR2 FQNEAQ. The V end lost 1 base, the J end lost 2 bases, and 6 bases lay between the germline ends. This CDR3 is 13 amino acids long. The CDR3 reads CASSLVGPYEQYF. CDR3 in DNA: TGTGCCAGCAGCTTAGTAGGACCCTACGAGCAGTACTTC.

A single count supports this clone. This chain joins TRBV11-2 and TRBJ2-2, with D perhaps matching TRBD1 (6 bases). The CDR3 sequence is 16 residues long. Germline assignment: CDR1 SGHAT and CDR2 FQNNGV. Trimming pared 5 bases from V and 0 bases from J, leaving 13 bases between. The CDR3 protein is CASSTGILANTGELFF. CDR3 sequence (DNA): TGTGCCAGCAGCACAGGGATCCTCGCGAACACCGGGGAGCTGTTTTTT.

The chain joins TRBV27 to TRBJ1-5; tentatively, D is TRBD1 (5 bases). V was clipped by 6 bases and J by 0 bases, with 12 bases between them. Germline CDR1 MNHEY, CDR2 SMNVEV (reference sequence). The CDR3 sequence is 15 residues long. CDR3 protein: CASRSGHYSNQPQHF. DNA for the CDR3: TGTGCCAGCAGGTCGGGGCATTATAGCAATCAGCCCCAGCATTTT.

This chain joins TRBV27 and TRBJ2-6, with D hard to call. V lost 5 bases and J lost 1, with 9 bases in between. Germline V lookup: CDR1 MNHEY, CDR2 SMNVEV (reference sequence). The CDR3 length is 15 residues. The CDR3 coding sequence is TGTGCCAGCAGTCCCCTCGGATCTGGGGCCAACGTCCTGACTTTC. Its translation is CASSPLGSGANVLTF.

This clone was counted a few times. V usage is TRBV2 and J usage is TRBJ1-1, with 7 bases that match TRBD1. CDR1 and CDR2 (germline): SNHLY, FYNNEI. The trim removed 6 bases at V and 1 base at J, leaving 5 bases unmatched. CDR3 length equals 14 residues. The CDR3 DNA sequence: TGTGCCAGCAGGGGACAGCGGGGGAACACTGAAGCTTTCTTT. Protein product: CASRGQRGNTEAFF.